The 19 T cell receptor beta chains listed next were all sequenced from one sample in a study of cytomegalovirus exposure and HLA in healthy donors (TCRdb year 2017). Library preparation was by the immunoSEQ multiplex PCR assay. The multiplex PCR relied on a mix of 60 forward primers for TCR Vbeta segments and 13 reverse primers for TCR Jbeta segments. As stored in TCRdb, this immuneACCESS dataset retains in-frame rearrangements with V and J assigned. A fraction of the clones does not appear; measured against another copy, unresolved V genes explain less than half of the discrepancy, and the remainder lacks a known reason. Recorded for this sample are roughly 92,000 clones; 75% to 85% of them occurred a single time. About 32% of the sample is in the top ten clones. Sequencing used PBMCs. Receptors were obtained from a man aged 50-59 years in good health and CMV-seropositive.

This rearrangement joins TRBV9 to TRBJ2-7; perhaps TRBD1 as D (6 bases). In germline, CDR1 is SGDLS, CDR2 YYNGEE. This CDR3 is 15 amino acids long. The germline V and J ends were trimmed by 4 bases and 3 bases, with 17 bases remaining between them. The CDR3 is CASSLQDSPNYEQYF. The CDR3 coding sequence is TGTGCCAGCAGCCTCCAGGACAGCCCGAACTACGAGCAGTACTTC. The variable domain in full, with the rest retrieved from reference TRBV9 and TRBJ2-7, is DSGVTQTPKHLITATGQRVTLRCSPRSGDLSVYWYQQSLDQGLQFLIQYYNGEERAKGNILERFSAQQFPDLHSELNLSSLELGDSALYFCASSLQDSPNYEQYFGPGTRLTVT.

The V call is TRBV7-2, the J call TRBJ1-2; no reliable D call. Between the trimmed V and J ends, which lost 6 bases and 4 bases, there was a span of 15 bases. From germline, CDR1 is SGHTA and CDR2 FQGNSA. This CDR3 spans 14 amino acids. CDR3 amino acids: CASSLQSQPYGYTF. CDR3 nucleotide sequence: TGTGCCAGCAGTTTACAATCACAGCCCTATGGCTACACCTTC.

The chain has TRBV4-1 and TRBJ2-7; perhaps TRBD1 as D (6 bases). Germline assignment: CDR1 MGHRA and CDR2 YSYEKL. V was trimmed by 0 bases and J by 4 bases, leaving 13 bases between them. The CDR3 contains 15 residues. CDR3 protein: CASSQDPRTDYEQYF. As DNA, the CDR3 is TGCGCCAGCAGCCAAGATCCCCGGACAGATTACGAGCAGTACTTC.

The rearrangement joins TRBV19 to TRBJ1-1; D is ambiguous. The CDR3 runs 13 residues. The V gene's germline CDR1 is LNHDA and CDR2 SQIVND (reference sequence). The V gene lost 3 bases and the J gene lost 2 bases, with 7 bases spanning the gap. CDR3 DNA: TGTGCCAGTAGTATCACAGCTAACACTGAAGCTTTCTTT. This translates into CASSITANTEAFF.

Of note for this clone: A read error may account for a junction end that differs from germline. The genes are TRBV5-4 and TRBJ2-7, with 7 bases identical to TRBD1. Germline CDR1 and CDR2: SGHNT and YYREEE (reference sequence). The CDR3 is made up of 14 amino acids. The CDR3 here is CASSSQGHSYVQYF. The CDR3 DNA sequence: TGTGCCAGCAGCTCACAGGGGCACTCCTACGTGCAGTACTTC.

This clone was counted between two and nine times. V and J are TRBV2 and TRBJ1-1; D is uncertain. Germline CDR1 and CDR2: SNHLY and FYNNEI. Trimming stripped 5 bases from V and 3 bases from J, with 4 bases between. The CDR3 has 11 residues. The CDR3 bases are TGTGCCAGCAGTCTCTACACTGAAGCTTTCTTT. As protein: CASSLYTEAFF.

This clone was found once. This chain joins TRBV11-2 and TRBJ2-3; no clear D gene. The CDR3 covers 12 residues. Trimming stripped 6 bases from V and 4 bases from J, with 8 bases between. Germline loops: CDR1 SGHAT, CDR2 FQNNGV. CDR3 sequence: CASSHKPDTQYF. CDR3 nucleotides: TGTGCCAGCAGTCATAAGCCAGATACGCAGTATTTT.

The chain carries TRBV5-1 and TRBJ2-1; 7 nucleotides match TRBD2. CDR3 size: 15 residues. Germline values: CDR1 SGHRS, CDR2 YFSETQ. Trimming cost V 0 bases and J 5 bases; bases outside gene matches: 5. The CDR3, as DNA: TGCGCCAGCAGCTTGGAACTAGCGCCTAACAATGAGCAGTTCTTC. Translated: CASSLELAPNNEQFF.

This clone was recorded a few times. The V gene is TRBV19, the J gene TRBJ2-3; D gene unclear. This CDR3 has 13 amino acids. Germline-derived CDR1 and CDR2 are LNHDA and SQIVND (reference sequence). CDR3: CGTADTSTDTQYF. The CDR3 DNA reads TGTGGTACGGCGGATACTAGCACAGATACGCAGTATTTT.

The rearrangement joins TRBV7-6 to TRBJ1-1, with 7 nucleotides matching TRBD1. This CDR3 has 14 residues. J was trimmed by 1 base and V by 4 bases; bases with no gene match: 3. Per germline, CDR1 SGHVS and CDR2 FNYEAQ. CDR3 protein: CASSSGQANTEAFF. In DNA, the CDR3 is TGTGCCAGCAGCTCTGGACAGGCGAACACTGAAGCTTTCTTT. The variable domain in full, completed from reference TRBV7-6 and TRBJ1-1, reads GAGVSQSPRYKVTKRGQDVALRCDPISGHVSLYWYRQALGQGPEFLTYFNYEAQQDKSGLPNDRFSAERPEGSISTLTIQRTEQRDSAMYRCASSSGQANTEAFFGQGTRLTVV.

The rearrangement uses TRBV7-9 and TRBJ2-1; no firm D call. In germline, CDR1 is SEHNR, CDR2 FQNEAQ (reference sequence). Between the trimmed V and J ends, which lost 5 bases and 0 bases, there was a span of 11 bases. This CDR3 spans 15 amino acids. The CDR3 loop reads CASSPRVSSYNEQFF. CDR3 nucleotide sequence: TGTGCCAGCAGCCCTCGCGTAAGCTCCTACAATGAGCAGTTCTTC. Full variable domain (outside the CDR3, taken from reference TRBV7-9 and TRBJ2-1): DTGVSQNPRHKITKRGQNVTFRCDPISEHNRLYWYRQTLGQGPEFLTYFQNEAQLEKSRLLSDRFSAERPKGSFSTLEIQRTEQGDSAMYLCASSPRVSSYNEQFFGPGTRLTVL.

This rearrangement joins TRBV6-1 to TRBJ1-2; 11 bases align to TRBD1. This CDR3 has 14 amino acids. V gave up 5 bases and J gave up 8 bases; unmatched junction bases: 7. From germline, CDR1 is MNHNS and CDR2 SASEGT. Here the CDR3 DNA reads TGTGCCAGCAGTAAGGACAGGGGGCCGTTAGGCTACACCTTC. Its translation: CASSKDRGPLGYTF.

The V and J genes are TRBV5-4 and TRBJ1-4; D is possibly TRBD1 (6 bases). In germline, CDR1 is SGHNT, CDR2 YYREEE (reference sequence). The CDR3 runs 17 residues. Trimming cost V 3 bases and J 7 bases, with 22 bases left between them. The CDR3 sequence is CASSSKVGQFAGEKLFF. The DNA for the CDR3 is TGTGCCAGCAGCTCAAAAGTCGGACAGTTCGCCGGTGAAAAACTGTTTTTT. Full variable domain (missing parts from reference TRBV5-4 and TRBJ1-4): ETGVTQSPTHLIKTRGQQVTLRCSSQSGHNTVSWYQQALGQGPQFIFQYYREEENGRGNFPPRFSGLQFPNYSSELNVNALELDDSALYLCASSSKVGQFAGEKLFFGSGTQLSVL.

In its sample, this clone was seen once. V is TRBV5-1 and J is TRBJ2-3, with D possibly TRBD2 on 5 matching bases. V was trimmed by 0 bases and J by 5 bases, leaving 10 bases between them. This CDR3 is 14 amino acids long. Germline lookup yields CDR1 SGHRS and CDR2 YFSETQ. The CDR3 DNA follows: TGCGCCAGCAGCTTGGCGGCAGGAGGAGATACGCAGTATTTT. This sequence encodes CASSLAAGGDTQYF. Full variable domain (outside the CDR3, taken from reference TRBV5-1 and TRBJ2-3): KAGVTQTPRYLIKTRGQQVTLSCSPISGHRSVSWYQQTPGQGLQFLFEYFSETQRNKGNFPGRFSGRQFSNSRSEMNVSTLELGDSALYLCASSLAAGGDTQYFGPGTRLTVL.

This chain connects TRBV27 to TRBJ2-2, with 12 bases matching TRBD1. The trim removed 2 bases at V and 4 bases at J, leaving 11 bases unmatched. This CDR3 comprises 19 residues. CDR1 MNHEY and CDR2 SMNVEV come from the germline V gene (reference sequence). Here the CDR3 reads CASSLAHPGQGAPTGELFF. In DNA, the CDR3 is TGTGCCAGCAGTTTAGCCCATCCGGGACAGGGGGCGCCCACCGGGGAGCTGTTTTTT.

This chain's CDR3 is CASSISAGEFNEQFF. The CDR3 nucleotides read TGTGCCAGTAGTATTTCAGCGGGAGAATTCAATGAGCAGTTCTTC. This chain joins TRBV19 and TRBJ2-1, with TRBD2 matching over 8 bases. This CDR3 spans 15 amino acids. CDR1 is LNHDA, CDR2 SQIVND, per germline (reference sequence). The trim removed 3 bases at V and 6 bases at J, leaving 7 bases unmatched.

The chain is built from TRBV4-2 and TRBJ2-2, with 12 bases matching TRBD2. The CDR3 spans 16 residues. The J segment lost 4 bases and the V segment lost 3 bases, leaving 3 bases of the junction unmatched. From germline, CDR1 is LGHNA and CDR2 YNFKEQ. The CDR3 region is CASSQTSGRVTGELFF. Written as DNA, the CDR3 is TGTGCCAGCAGCCAGACTAGCGGGAGAGTCACCGGGGAGCTGTTTTTT.

The chain joins TRBV10-1 to TRBJ2-2, with a weak D call TRBD2 (6 bases). The germline gives CDR1 WNHNN, CDR2 SYGVQD (reference sequence). This CDR3 has 14 residues. Between the trimmed V and J ends, which lost 5 bases and 2 bases, there was a span of 9 bases. CDR3 bases: TGCGCCAGCAGTAGCGGGTCAAACACCGGGGAGCTGTTTTTT. Translated, it gives CASSSGSNTGELFF.

The rearrangement links TRBV7-9 to TRBJ1-2; TRBD1 matches at 11 bases. J gave up 8 bases and V 5 bases, and 4 bases lay outside the gene matches. CDR1 is SEHNR and CDR2 is FQNEAQ in the germline V gene (reference sequence). CDR3 size: 13 residues. The CDR3 DNA sequence: TGTGCCAGCAGCCGGACAGGGGGCGGGGGCTACACCTTC. This codes for CASSRTGGGGYTF. Full variable domain (missing parts from reference TRBV7-9 and TRBJ1-2): DTGVSQNPRHKITKRGQNVTFRCDPISEHNRLYWYRQTLGQGPEFLTYFQNEAQLEKSRLLSDRFSAERPKGSFSTLEIQRTEQGDSAMYLCASSRTGGGGYTFGSGTRLTVV.